What follows are 31 T cell receptor beta chains derived from one specimen sequenced in a study of CD4+ T cells in melanoma. Measured with immunoSEQ multiplex PCR; TCRdb has only the in-frame clones, and not every one. This table holds over 5,500 clones, roughly half found once. The sequencing sample was made of cells from a culture (not recorded whether cultured in vitro). The receptor source for this set is a human donor with melanoma.

Only a few counts were recorded for this clone. V gene TRBV5-1 combines with J gene TRBJ2-7, with D possibly being TRBD1 or TRBD2 (7 bases each). V was clipped by 4 bases and J by 3 bases, with 20 bases between them. CDR1 is SGHRS and CDR2 is YFSETQ in the germline V gene. CDR3 length: 16 residues. CDR3 protein: CASSVAGGGNLYEQYF. CDR3 nucleotides: TGCGCCAGCAGCGTGGCAGGGGGGGGAAACCTCTACGAGCAGTACTTC.

The V and J genes are TRBV5-1 and TRBJ2-3; the D gene is possibly TRBD2 (7 bases). V was pared by 4 bases and J by 4 bases, with 13 bases between. Germline V gene data show CDR1 as SGHRS and CDR2 as YFSETQ. There are 14 residues in the CDR3. The CDR3 DNA follows: TGCGCCAGCAGCGGGTGGGGGGGCGCAGATACGCAGTATTTT. Amino acids: CASSGWGGADTQYF.

The chain combines TRBV2 with TRBJ2-7; tentative D call: TRBD1 (5 bases). The CDR3 is made up of 11 amino acids. From germline, CDR1 is SNHLY and CDR2 FYNNEI. With 6 bases removed from V and 6 bases from J, the gap between germline ends came to 9 bases. The CDR3 here is CASSRVTEQYF. The CDR3 DNA is TGTGCCAGCAGCAGGGTTACCGAGCAGTACTTC.

The genes are TRBV5-1 and TRBJ1-1; 10 bases map to TRBD1. Germline V gives CDR1 SGHRS, CDR2 YFSETQ. V gave up 0 bases and J gave up 4 bases; unmatched junction bases: 12. The CDR3 has 18 amino acids. This CDR3 is CASSLGDRGSARSTEAFF. For the CDR3, the DNA is TGCGCCAGCAGCTTGGGGGACAGGGGAAGTGCGAGGAGCACTGAAGCTTTCTTT.

The V gene is TRBV6-5, the J gene TRBJ2-3; a possible D gene is TRBD1 (5 bases). The CDR3 runs to 15 residues. The V end was cut by 4 bases, the J end by 1 base, with 12 bases between. CDR1 and CDR2 (germline): MNHEY, SVGAGI. CDR3 DNA sequence: TGTGCCAGCAGTTTAAGGGGCGTTCGCACAGATACGCAGTATTTT. Its translation is CASSLRGVRTDTQYF.

The rearrangement joins TRBV5-4 to TRBJ2-7; D not resolved. The CDR3 is 12 residues long. Germline CDR1 is SGHNT and CDR2 is YYREEE (reference sequence). Trimming took 2 bases from V and 2 from J, leaving 5 bases between them. CDR3 loop: CASSFEAYEQYF. The CDR3 DNA reads as TGTGCCAGCAGCTTCGAAGCCTACGAGCAGTACTTC.

This clone was counted only a few times. The chain carries TRBV6-5 and TRBJ1-2, with a tentative D call TRBD1 (6 bases). CDR1 MNHEY and CDR2 SVGAGI come from the germline V gene. V was pared by 2 bases and J by 4 bases, with 8 bases between. The CDR3 loop spans 13 amino acids. The CDR3 region has the DNA TGTGCCAGCAGTTACGGGGGGCTCTATGGCTACACCTTC. This encodes CASSYGGLYGYTF.

V is TRBV5-4 and J is TRBJ1-1, with TRBD1 as a possible D gene (5 bases). V was cut by 4 bases and J by 1 base, with 14 bases left in between. The CDR3 sequence is 15 residues long. Per germline, CDR1 SGHNT and CDR2 YYREEE (reference sequence). In DNA, the CDR3 is TGTGCCAGCAGCCCCGACCTGACAGCGAACACTGAAGCTTTCTTT. Encoded protein: CASSPDLTANTEAFF.

The chain uses TRBV10-1 and TRBJ2-5, with D possibly being TRBD1 or TRBD2 (5 bases each). V was shortened by 3 bases and J by 2 bases, with 13 bases between the two germline ends. CDR3 length: 15 amino acids. Germline V lookup: CDR1 WNHNN, CDR2 SYGVQD (reference sequence). CDR3 region: CASSDGSGPQETQYF. In nucleotides, the CDR3 is TGCGCCAGCAGTGATGGGTCGGGGCCTCAAGAGACCCAGTACTTC.

J is TRBJ1-1 and V is TRBV18; unclear D gene. Trimming shortened V by 3 bases and J by 5 bases, and 10 bases separated the two germline ends. The CDR3 is 13 amino acids. CDR1 is KGHSH, CDR2 LQKENI, per germline. The CDR3 region is CASSPDRATEAFF. CDR3 in DNA: TGTGCCAGCTCACCCGACCGGGCGACTGAAGCTTTCTTT.

The chain carries TRBV27 and TRBJ1-5; D is unclear. From germline, CDR1 is MNHEY and CDR2 SMNVEV (reference sequence). This CDR3 spans 19 amino acids. Trimming removed 3 bases from V and 1 base from J, with 22 bases in between. Here the CDR3 reads CASSLRGSRGRWSNQPQHF. CDR3 DNA: TGTGCCAGCAGTTTGAGAGGGTCCCGCGGGCGTTGGAGCAATCAGCCCCAGCATTTT.

The J gene is TRBJ1-5, the V gene TRBV15; 9 bases match TRBD1. CDR3 length: 16 amino acids. CDR1 is LNHNV, CDR2 YYDKDF, per germline (reference sequence). The V segment lost 5 bases and the J segment 4 bases; nucleotides outside the gene matches: 9. The DNA of the CDR3 is TGTGCCACCAGCCTATCGTGGGACAGGGCTAATCAGCCCCAGCATTTT. Translation: CATSLSWDRANQPQHF.

This clone was detected only a few times. The J gene is TRBJ1-4, the V gene TRBV14; D not certain. CDR1 SGHDN and CDR2 FVKESK come from the germline V gene. The CDR3 is 12 amino acids. The V and J ends lost 1 base and 8 bases respectively, with 5 bases between them. The DNA of the CDR3 is TGTGCCAGCAGCCAAGTCCGCGAAAAACTGTTTTTT. Protein sequence: CASSQVREKLFF.

This rearrangement joins TRBV6-5 to TRBJ2-7; no clear D gene. Trimming stripped 2 bases from V and 4 bases from J, with 9 bases between. The CDR3 is 13 amino acids. Germline V gives CDR1 MNHEY, CDR2 SVGAGI. The CDR3: CASSYGVGYEQYF. In nucleotides, the CDR3 is TGTGCCAGCAGTTACGGGGTGGGGTACGAGCAGTACTTC.

The chain employs TRBV11-2 and TRBJ2-3; maybe TRBD1 (6 bases). Germline assignment: CDR1 SGHAT and CDR2 FQNNGV. With 1 base removed from V and 5 bases from J, the gap between germline ends came to 7 bases. The CDR3 covers 13 residues. CDR3 region: CASSLVRGDTQYF. In DNA form, the CDR3 reads TGTGCCAGCAGCTTAGTCAGGGGAGATACGCAGTATTTT. Full variable domain (remainder filled in from reference TRBV11-2 and TRBJ2-3): EAGVAQSPRYKIIEKRQSVAFWCNPISGHATLYWYQQILGQGPKLLIQFQNNGVVDDSQLPKDRFSAERLKGVDSTLKIQPAKLEDSAVYLCASSLVRGDTQYFGPGTRLTVL.

The chain couples TRBV30 to TRBJ1-2, with D maybe TRBD1 (5 bases). Germline lookup yields CDR1 GTSNPN and CDR2 SVGIG (reference sequence). V gave up 4 bases and J gave up 5 bases, with 8 bases separating them. The length of the CDR3 is 11 residues. The CDR3 sequence is CAWNTGYGYTF. CDR3 DNA: TGTGCCTGGAATACAGGATATGGCTACACCTTC.

This clone was seen a few times. The chain joins TRBV18 to TRBJ2-7; possibly TRBD1 or TRBD2 for D (5 bases each). V lost 6 bases and J 6 bases, leaving 15 bases between the germline ends. The CDR3 runs to 13 residues. Germline V lookup: CDR1 KGHSH, CDR2 LQKENI. The CDR3 region is CASSRGAGTEQYF. DNA of the CDR3: TGTGCCAGCTCGCGAGGGGCAGGGACCGAGCAGTACTTC.

V is TRBV10-3 and J is TRBJ1-3; 7 nucleotides line up with TRBD1. The CDR3 is 15 amino acids. Trimming cost V 5 bases and J 4 bases; bases outside gene matches: 8. From germline, CDR1 is ENHRY and CDR2 SYGVKD. The CDR3 coding sequence is TGTGCCATCAGTCGACAGGGTTCAGGGGGAAACACCATATATTTT. The encoded protein is CAISRQGSGGNTIYF.

This chain uses TRBV5-4 with TRBJ1-2, with D hard to call. Trimming removed 0 bases at V and 5 bases at J, with 14 bases between. This CDR3 is built from 15 residues. Germline-derived CDR1 and CDR2 are SGHNT and YYREEE (reference sequence). This CDR3 is CASSLAVDGRYGYTF. DNA of the CDR3: TGTGCCAGCAGCTTGGCCGTTGACGGGAGGTATGGCTACACCTTC. The full variable domain, completed using reference TRBV5-4 and TRBJ1-2, is ETGVTQSPTHLIKTRGQQVTLRCSSQSGHNTVSWYQQALGQGPQFIFQYYREEENGRGNFPPRFSGLQFPNYSSELNVNALELDDSALYLCASSLAVDGRYGYTFGSGTRLTVV.

This chain connects TRBV27 to TRBJ1-1, with a weak D call TRBD1 (5 bases). Germline CDR1 and CDR2: MNHEY and SMNVEV (reference sequence). Trimming removed 8 bases at V and 5 bases at J, with 15 bases between. The CDR3 is 13 residues long. The CDR3 bases are TGTGCCAGCGGGGCCCCGGCGCGAACTGAAGCTTTCTTT. This sequence encodes CASGAPARTEAFF.

The V gene is TRBV19, the J gene TRBJ2-5, with TRBD2 as a possible D gene (6 bases). The V end was cut by 5 bases, the J end by 2 bases, with 15 bases between. Looked up from germline, CDR1 is LNHDA and CDR2 is SQIVND (reference sequence). This CDR3 region has 15 residues. The CDR3 coding sequence is TGTGCCAGTAGTGGGGTATCTGCGGGGCAAGAGACCCAGTACTTC. Translating gives CASSGVSAGQETQYF.

V usage is TRBV6-1 and J usage is TRBJ1-1; 8 nucleotides line up with TRBD1. The trim removed 5 bases at V and 8 bases at J, leaving 10 bases unmatched. The CDR3 is made up of 14 amino acids. CDR1 and CDR2 (germline): MNHNS, SASEGT. CDR3 sequence reads: CASSLYPRGPEAFF. As DNA, the CDR3 is TGTGCCAGCAGTCTATACCCCAGGGGGCCCGAAGCTTTCTTT.

The chain uses TRBV4-1 and TRBJ2-4; the D gene is possibly TRBD2 (7 bases). Germline V gene sequence: CDR1 MGHRA, CDR2 YSYEKL. This CDR3 contains 20 residues. V lost 2 bases, J lost 1 base, and 24 bases lay in between. CDR3 loop: CASSQRIPGGESFAKNIQYF. The CDR3 nucleotides are TGCGCCAGCAGCCAAAGAATCCCGGGGGGCGAGTCGTTTGCCAAAAACATTCAGTACTTC.

This chain links TRBV5-1 with TRBJ1-6; D uncertain. The ends were cut back, 3 bases at V and 0 bases at J, with 10 bases in the middle. Germline CDR1 and CDR2: SGHRS and YFSETQ. The CDR3 has 16 amino acids. The CDR3 region is CASSSHGSSYNSPLHF. In DNA form, the CDR3 reads TGCGCCAGCAGCTCTCACGGGTCCTCCTATAATTCACCCCTCCACTTT.

The chain employs TRBV18 and TRBJ1-1; tentative D call: TRBD1 (5 bases). This CDR3 region has 13 residues. Trimming shortened V by 4 bases and J by 0 bases, and 6 bases separated the two germline ends. Germline CDR1 reads KGHSH; CDR2 reads LQKENI. CDR3 region: CASSRQLNTEAFF. The CDR3 nucleotides are TGTGCCAGCTCACGACAGTTGAACACTGAAGCTTTCTTT.

The chain carries TRBV6-1 and TRBJ2-1, with TRBD1 identical over 7 bases. The junction had 11 bases not matched to a gene; V was cut back by 4 bases and J by 5 bases. This CDR3 is 16 amino acids long. From germline, CDR1 is MNHNS and CDR2 SASEGT. The DNA for the CDR3 is TGTGCCAGCAGTGGCGTGGGGACAGTGAGGAACAATGAGCAGTTCTTC. This codes for CASSGVGTVRNNEQFF.

This sequence joins TRBV30 and TRBJ1-5; 10 bases are a match to TRBD1. J was trimmed by 6 bases and V by 5 bases; bases with no gene match: 1. Germline V gene sequence: CDR1 GTSNPN, CDR2 SVGIG (reference sequence). The CDR3 is 12 amino acids. The CDR3 region is CAWGQGGQPQHF. In DNA form, the CDR3 reads TGTGCCTGGGGACAGGGGGGTCAGCCCCAGCATTTT.

J is TRBJ1-1 and V is TRBV13; D is unresolved. The CDR3 runs to 12 residues. The V gene lost 5 bases and the J gene lost 7 bases, with 11 bases spanning the gap. Germline CDR1 and CDR2: PRHDT and FYEKMQ (reference sequence). CDR3 protein: CASSPGWGEAFF. In DNA form, the CDR3 reads TGTGCCAGCAGCCCCGGATGGGGTGAAGCTTTCTTT.

The V gene is TRBV6-5, the J gene TRBJ2-5; 8 nucleotides align to TRBD1. Germline lookup yields CDR1 MNHEY and CDR2 SVGAGI. The CDR3 is 14 amino acids. The ends lost 2 bases at V and 5 bases at J; junction bases unmatched: 4. The CDR3 region has the DNA TGTGCCAGCAGTTACATGACAGGGGCGGAGACCCAGTACTTC. Encoded protein: CASSYMTGAETQYF.

V usage is TRBV18 and J usage is TRBJ1-1, with D maybe TRBD1 (5 bases). Germline CDR1 is KGHSH and CDR2 is LQKENI. This CDR3 is built from 13 residues. The V end lost 0 bases, the J end lost 9 bases, and 11 bases lay between the germline ends. The CDR3 loop reads CASSPPYRSKAFF. As DNA, the CDR3 is TGTGCCAGCTCACCACCGTACAGGTCGAAAGCTTTCTTT.

By share of the sample, this clone is medium-sized. The genes are TRBV6-5 and TRBJ1-5, with a possible D match to TRBD1 (6 bases). The CDR3 totals 13 residues. From germline, CDR1 is MNHEY and CDR2 SVGAGI. V was cut by 5 bases and J by 7 bases, with 12 bases left in between. CDR3 loop: CASSHRDGQPQHF. The CDR3 bases are TGTGCCAGCAGTCACAGGGATGGCCAGCCCCAGCATTTT.